These T cell receptor beta chains were read from a single sample in a study of blood T cell repertoires in COVID-19. TCRdb's copy holds only in-frame clones and misses some; the assay was immunoSEQ multiplex PCR. The sample lists 150,000 or so clones, roughly 81% occurring once. Sequencing was carried out using peripheral blood. The receptors here all came from a human donor with acute or convalescent COVID-19. The donor label of this sample is uncertain. Each CDR3 is given with its conserved first and last residue. A D gene is named only where the DNA matches it firmly. Clone size is stated in some rows and not others, as once, few, many or a class when expanded.

TRBD1,TRBJ1-1,TRBV12-5,few,CASAGQGGTEAFF,TGTGCTAGTGCCGGACAGGGAGGAACTGAAGCTTTCTTT
NA,TRBJ1-2,TRBV11-2,NA,CASSFGGADFNYGYTF,TGTGCCAGCAGCTTCGGGGGGGCAGACTTTAACTATGGCTACACCTTC
NA,TRBJ1-6,TRBV27,NA,CASSFYGGNSPLHF,TGTGCCAGCAGTTTCTATGGAGGTAATTCACCCCTCCACTTT
TRBD1,TRBJ1-2,TRBV5-1,once,CASRWSEGANYGYTF,TGCGCCAGCAGGTGGTCTGAGGGGGCAAACTATGGCTACACCTTC
NA,TRBJ1-6,TRBV18,few,CASSERQRSNSPLHF,TGTGCCAGCTCAGAACGACAGAGGTCTAATTCACCCCTCCACTTT
TRBD1,TRBJ2-1,TRBV6-1,NA,CASSEVRGQGRNSNEQFF,TGTGCCAGCAGTGAAGTCCGGGGACAGGGAAGGAACAGCAATGAGCAGTTCTTC
TRBD1,TRBJ1-1,TRBV15,NA,CATSRTGTGSEAFF,TGTGCCACCAGCCGGACAGGGACGGGGTCTGAAGCTTTCTTT
TRBD2,TRBJ2-5,TRBV5-6,NA,CASSPVGSGGQETQYF,TGTGCCAGCAGCCCCGTGGGTAGCGGGGGCCAAGAGACCCAGTACTTC
NA,TRBJ1-2,TRBV5-8,NA,CASSFRDTRRGYTF,TGTGCCAGCAGCTTCCGGGACACCCGCAGGGGCTACACCTTC
NA,TRBJ1-3,TRBV2,NA,CASSLDRDNSGNTIYF,TGTGCCAGCAGCCTCGATCGGGACAACTCTGGAAACACCATATATTTT
TRBD1,TRBJ1-1,TRBV9,NA,CASSVGQGATSEAFF,TGTGCCAGCAGCGTAGGACAGGGCGCGACCTCGGAAGCTTTCTTT
NA,TRBJ2-1,TRBV25-1,NA,CASSLRQIQFF,TGTGCCAGCAGTCTGCGACAAATCCAGTTCTTC
NA,TRBJ1-2,TRBV2,NA,CASSDPVRRAADGYTF,TGTGCCAGCAGTGATCCCGTTCGGAGGGCGGCGGATGGCTACACCTTC
TRBD1,TRBJ1-1,TRBV30,NA,CAWSPGTGDEAFF,TGTGCCTGGAGCCCCGGGACAGGGGACGAAGCTTTCTTT
TRBD1,TRBJ2-7,TRBV4-1,NA,CASSQWGRQGLSEQYF,TGCGCCAGCAGCCAGTGGGGCCGACAGGGATTGAGCGAGCAGTACTTC
NA,TRBJ1-6,TRBV19,NA,CATSDSRQSPLHF,TGTGCCACGTCGGACAGTCGACAATCACCCCTCCACTTT
NA,TRBJ1-1,TRBV18,NA,CASSPNQGGMNTEAFF,TGTGCCAGCTCACCAAACCAGGGTGGGATGAACACTGAAGCTTTCTTT
NA,TRBJ1-2,TRBV6-5,NA,CASTRGSSTEGYTF,TGTGCCAGCACCCGGGGGTCCTCGACAGAAGGCTACACCTTC
NA,TRBJ1-5,TRBV6-5,NA,CASRSGLGPLQHF,TGTGCCAGCAGGTCAGGGTTGGGTCCCCTCCAGCATTTT
NA,TRBJ1-3,TRBV6-6,NA,CASTGAGNTIYF,TGTGCCAGCACAGGTGCTGGAAACACCATATATTTT
NA,TRBJ1-5,TRBV29-1,many,CSVGGSPNQPQHF,TGCAGCGTTGGAGGGAGCCCAAATCAGCCCCAGCATTTT
TRBD2,TRBJ2-3,TRBV9,once,CASSLAGGGTDTQYF,TGTGCCAGCAGCCTCGCGGGAGGAGGCACAGATACGCAGTATTTT
NA,TRBJ1-2,TRBV30,NA,CAWNGGGADGYTF,TGTGCCTGGAACGGCGGGGGGGCTGATGGCTACACCTTC
NA,TRBJ1-1,TRBV6-2/TRBV6-3,few,CASSYPQGFTEAFF,TGTGCCAGCAGTTACCCGCAGGGATTCACTGAAGCTTTCTTT
NA,TRBJ1-1,TRBV19,NA,CATTTENTEAFF,TGTGCCACAACCACAGAGAACACTGAAGCTTTCTTT
NA,TRBJ1-6,TRBV3-1/TRBV3-2,NA,CASSQQYNSPLHF,TGTGCCAGCAGCCAACAGTATAATTCACCCCTCCACTTT
TRBD2,TRBJ2-3,TRBV4-1,NA,CASSRGGLAGGGSDTQYF,TGCGCCAGCAGTAGGGGAGGACTAGCGGGGGGAGGGTCAGATACGCAGTATTTT
NA,TRBJ1-6,TRBV10-3,NA,CATRARDNSPLHF,TGTGCCACCCGAGCTCGGGATAATTCACCCCTCCACTTT
NA,TRBJ1-1,TRBV7-9,NA,CASSPQGRATEAFF,TGTGCCAGCAGCCCCCAAGGGAGAGCCACTGAAGCTTTCTTT
TRBD2,TRBJ2-2,TRBV7-6,NA,CASRRGEITGELFF,TGTGCCAGCAGACGGGGGGAAATCACCGGGGAGCTGTTTTTT
NA,TRBJ1-2,TRBV20-1,NA,CSASPIDSPPNYGYTF,TGCAGTGCTAGTCCCATCGACAGCCCCCCTAACTATGGCTACACCTTC
NA,TRBJ2-3,TRBV18,NA,CASSPYVAVADTQYF,TGTGCCAGCTCACCATACGTAGCAGTAGCAGATACGCAGTATTTT
TRBD1,TRBJ1-1,TRBV6-4,NA,CASSSGTAGGTEAFF,TGTGCCAGCAGTTCCGGGACAGCCGGAGGGACTGAAGCTTTCTTT
NA,TRBJ1-2,TRBV18,NA,CASSPPASYGYTF,TGTGCCAGCTCACCACCGGCCAGCTATGGCTACACCTTC
NA,TRBJ2-2,TRBV2,NA,CASSKVATGELFF,TGTGCCAGCAGCAAAGTGGCTACCGGGGAGCTGTTTTTT
NA,TRBJ1-1,TRBV9,NA,CASSAQQGGTEAFF,TGTGCCAGCAGCGCACAACAGGGAGGGACTGAAGCTTTCTTT
TRBD1,TRBJ1-1,TRBV10-1,NA,CASSESGQGDTEAFF,TGCGCCAGCAGTGAGTCGGGACAGGGGGACACTGAAGCTTTCTTT
NA,TRBJ1-3,TRBV30,NA,CAWSRGGSGNTIYF,TGTGCCTGGAGTAGGGGCGGATCGGGAAACACCATATATTTT
NA,TRBJ1-3,TRBV30,NA,CACYLKGTRAGNTIYF,TGTGCCTGCTACCTTAAGGGTACGAGGGCTGGAAACACCATATATTTT
NA,TRBJ2-5,TRBV7-8,NA,CASSLALGGRETQYF,TGTGCCAGCAGCTTAGCGCTAGGAGGGAGGGAGACCCAGTACTTC
NA,TRBJ1-5,TRBV30,NA,CAWSVGHRNQPQHF,TGTGCCTGGAGTGTAGGACACCGCAATCAGCCCCAGCATTTT
TRBD1,TRBJ2-2,TRBV15,NA,CATSREDRHPTGELFF,TGTGCCACCAGCAGGGAGGACAGGCATCCCACCGGGGAGCTGTTTTTT
TRBD1,TRBJ1-6,TRBV19,NA,CASTLGTGNSPLHF,TGTGCCAGTACACTAGGGACAGGGAATTCACCCCTCCACTTT
TRBD2,TRBJ2-5,TRBV6-5,NA,CASSSLAGETQYF,TGTGCCAGCAGTTCACTAGCGGGGGAGACCCAGTACTTC